This is a list of T cell receptor beta chains from one sample in a study of tumor and adjacent non-tumor tissue in lung cancer. TCRdb reprocessed the multiplex PCR reads via MiXCR and lists one record per CDR3 protein. The profile shows roughly 220,000 distinct CDR3 sequences, less than 80% of them singletons. Sequencing used lung tumor tissue. These receptors all come from a man between 60 and 70 years old with non-small cell lung cancer. Both conserved end residues are part of each CDR3. The D gene is left open where the match is weak. Clone size is given for some rows only: seen once, a few or many times, or a class if the clone is expanded.

v_gene,j_gene,abundance,d_gene,CDR3aa,CDR3nt
TRBV6-2/TRBV6-3,TRBJ2-7,many,TRBD1,CASSYQPGTGGEEQYF,TGTGCCAGCAGTTACCAACCCGGGACAGGGGGCGAGGAGCAGTACTTC
TRBV11-2,TRBJ2-1,NA,NA,CASSLAPIPAFSEQFF,TGTGCCAGCAGCTTAGCCCCGATACCGGCCTTTAGTGAGCAGTTCTTC
TRBV6-5,TRBJ2-2,few,NA,CASTTDRGYRENTGELFF,TGTGCCAGCACCACCGATCGGGGGTACCGGGAGAACACCGGGGAGCTGTTTTTT
TRBV6-2/TRBV6-3,TRBJ2-7,NA,TRBD2,CASSYSTTSGSAYEQYF,TGTGCCAGCAGTTACTCTACCACTAGCGGGAGCGCTTACGAGCAGTACTTC
TRBV11-3,TRBJ2-7,NA,NA,CASSRGNGEQYF,TGTGCCAGCAGCCGGGGTAACGGCGAGCAGTACTTC
TRBV11-2,TRBJ2-7,NA,NA,CASSLGRSRLGRYF,TGTGCCAGCAGCTTAGGTCGAAGTCGCCTGGGGCGGTACTTC
TRBV20-1,TRBJ2-5,many,TRBD2,CSAREPSGVQETQYF,TGCAGTGCTAGAGAGCCTAGCGGAGTCCAAGAGACCCAGTACTTC
TRBV20-1,TRBJ2-3,NA,TRBD2,CSAKTSVATDTQYF,TGCAGTGCTAAAACTAGCGTGGCTACAGATACGCAATATTTT
TRBV12-3/TRBV12-4,TRBJ2-3,NA,NA,CASSLGRLTGSDTQYF,TGTGCCAGTAGTTTGGGGAGACTAACGGGGTCAGATACGCAGTATTTT
TRBV5-6,TRBJ2-3,few,TRBD2,CASSLMGTSGVADTQYF,TGTGCCAGCAGCTTGATGGGGACTAGCGGGGTCGCGGATACGCAGTATTTT